This T cell receptor beta chain was recovered during a study of blood T cells in healthy people across ages. Whole-study results and caveats: A roughly linear fall in TCR beta diversity per million T cells was seen with increasing age.

A sample-barcoded 5' primer and a J-beta primer mix were used in a second PCR of about 7 to 11 cycles. There were at least 2.5 million CDR3-containing paired-end reads obtained from each sample. From the 5' RACE reads, TCRdb called clonotypes with MiXCR, one entry per CDR3 protein. The table includes more than 600,000 distinct CDR3 sequences, around a quarter detected once. Turning to this clonotype: Its antigen is unidentified.

The CDR3 runs 14 residues. Germline V gene data show CDR1 as DFQATT and CDR2 as SNEGSKA (reference sequence). The V end was cut by 6 bases, the J end by 2 bases, with 15 bases between. Each donor had around 10 milliliters of peripheral blood drawn. These same records also appear under a second study, on T cells of mothers and their children.

The sequence came from a boy aged 10-17 years in good health. This chain uses TRBV20-1 with TRBJ2-3; D not resolved. Input material: blood. DNA of the CDR3: TGCAGTGCCAGACCGGCAAGCTTCACAGATACGCAGTATTTT. Amino acid sequence: CSARPASFTDTQYF.